This entry lists 29 T cell receptor beta chains sequenced from one sample in a study of response to subunit inactivated influenza vaccine. TCRdb reanalysed the RT-PCR reads using MiXCR and keeps one entry per CDR3 protein. The sample has roughly 500,000 distinct CDR3 sequences, approximately 15% seen once. Specimen: CD4+ T cells sorted from PBMCs, collected 23 months after vaccination. The receptors come from a man aged 45 to 70 who received an inactivated influenza vaccine.

This clonotype came up a few times. The V gene is TRBV5-5, the J gene TRBJ2-1; D ambiguous. The V gene lost 8 bases and the J gene lost 7 bases, with 7 bases spanning the gap. The CDR3 extends over 10 amino acids. CDR1 is SGHKS and CDR2 is YYEKEE in the germline V gene (reference sequence). The CDR3 here is CASTGNEQFF. CDR3 coding DNA: TGTGCCAGTACCGGGAATGAGCAGTTCTTC. The variable domain in full, completed from reference TRBV5-5 and TRBJ2-1, reads DAGVTQSPTHLIKTRGQQVTLRCSPISGHKSVSWYQQVLGQGPQFIFQYYEKEERGRGNFPDRFSARQFPNYSSELNVNALLLGDSALYLCASTGNEQFFGPGTRLTVL.

In this sample, this clonotype turned up a few times. The gene calls are TRBV7-8 and TRBJ2-1; D ambiguous. V was shortened by 2 bases and J by 5 bases, with 10 bases between the two germline ends. The CDR3 is made up of 14 amino acids. Germline CDR1 is SGHVS and CDR2 is FQNEAQ. CDR3 in amino acids: CASSLRADNNEQFF. The DNA of the CDR3 is TGTGCCAGCAGCTTAAGAGCAGACAACAATGAGCAGTTCTTC.

The CDR3 here is CASSPGQQNSPLHF. The CDR3 DNA sequence: TGTGCCAGCTCACCTGGACAGCAGAATTCACCCCTCCACTTT. The chain links TRBV18 to TRBJ1-6, with a possible D match to TRBD1 (6 bases). Trimming took off 3 bases at V and 7 bases at J, with 10 bases between the two ends. CDR1 and CDR2 (germline): KGHSH, LQKENI. The CDR3 covers 14 residues.

The genes are TRBV12-3 or TRBV12-4 and TRBJ1-6, with no clear D. Trimming cost V 2 bases and J 6 bases, with 5 bases left between them. The CDR3 contains 13 residues. The CDR3 region has the DNA TGTGCCAGCAGTTTATCCATTAATTCACCCCTCCACTTT. It translates to CASSLSINSPLHF.

This clonotype was observed a few times. The chain combines TRBV4-1 with TRBJ1-3, with TRBD1 as a possible D gene (5 bases). Germline loops: CDR1 MGHRA, CDR2 YSYEKL. CDR3 length equals 17 residues. Trimming shortened V by 1 base and J by 2 bases, and 15 bases separated the two germline ends. CDR3 nucleotide sequence: TGCGCCAGCAGCCAAGCCCCGGCTGGGGGAACTGGAAACACCATATATTTT. Its translation is CASSQAPAGGTGNTIYF.

The rearrangement links TRBV4-2 to TRBJ2-7, with 8 positions matching TRBD2. Germline-derived CDR1 and CDR2 are LGHNA and YNFKEQ. V lost 0 bases, J lost 5 bases, and 15 bases stayed unmatched. The CDR3 length is 18 residues. Here the CDR3 reads CASSQEFASGSFYDEQYF. In DNA form, the CDR3 reads TGTGCCAGCAGCCAAGAATTTGCCAGCGGGAGTTTCTATGACGAGCAGTACTTC.

The V call is TRBV6-1, the J call TRBJ2-2, with 12 bases matching TRBD2. Trimming at V came to 9 bases and at J to 4 bases, leaving 3 bases not matched to a gene. CDR3 size: 14 residues. Per germline, CDR1 MNHNS and CDR2 SASEGT. The CDR3 bases are TGTGCCAGTCAGACTAGCGGGGGCACCGGGGAGCTGTTTTTT. Protein sequence: CASQTSGGTGELFF.

This clonotype was recorded many times. The genes are TRBV28 and TRBJ1-1; no clear D. The ends were cut back, 6 bases at V and 4 bases at J, with 9 bases in the middle. The germline V gene encodes CDR1 MDHEN and CDR2 SYDVKM. The CDR3 totals 12 residues. The CDR3 coding sequence is TGTGCCAGCAGCCTCCTCGGCACTGAAGCTTTCTTT. This encodes CASSLLGTEAFF.

The chain employs TRBV11-2 and TRBJ2-5, with 9 bases matching TRBD1. Germline trimming cut 3 bases from V and 3 bases from J; bases unmatched to any gene: 8. This CDR3 comprises 16 residues. Germline CDR1 reads SGHAT; CDR2 reads FQNNGV. The DNA of the CDR3 is TGTGCCAGCAGCTTGGACAGGGGCTTCTCAAAAGAGACCCAGTACTTC. Amino acid sequence: CASSLDRGFSKETQYF.

This clonotype was observed a handful of times. The chain couples TRBV12-3 or TRBV12-4 to TRBJ1-1, with D maybe TRBD1 (6 bases). V lost 5 bases and J 0 bases, leaving 16 bases between the germline ends. The CDR3 has 16 residues. The DNA for the CDR3 is TGTGCCAGCAGTCCCCGGGGCGGGGGCCTGAACACTGAAGCTTTCTTT. Translation: CASSPRGGGLNTEAFF.

The sample holds a few counts of this clonotype. The CDR3 bases are TGTGCCAGCACCAGGGGACACTATGGCTACACCTTC. This translates into CASTRGHYGYTF. The gene calls are TRBV6-5 and TRBJ1-2; D is possibly TRBD1 (6 bases). With 7 bases removed from V and 3 bases from J, the gap between germline ends came to 9 bases. The CDR3 is 12 amino acids. The germline CDR1 and CDR2 sequences are MNHEY and SVGAGI.

The chain recombines TRBV12-3 or TRBV12-4 with TRBJ1-1, with TRBD1 as a possible D gene (5 bases). This CDR3 has 13 amino acids. Trimming cost V 6 bases and J 6 bases, with 14 bases left between them. The CDR3 reads CASRLGGWAEAFF. CDR3 in DNA: TGTGCCAGCAGGCTGGGGGGGTGGGCTGAAGCTTTCTTT.

The table lists this clonotype with many counts. The rearrangement uses TRBV9 and TRBJ2-2, with a tentative D call TRBD1 (6 bases). Germline CDR1 is SGDLS and CDR2 is YYNGEE. The CDR3 spans 16 residues. V lost 4 bases and J 4 bases, leaving 17 bases between the germline ends. The CDR3 protein is CASSPITGIRTGELFF. CDR3 DNA: TGTGCCAGCAGCCCCATAACAGGGATTCGCACCGGGGAGCTGTTTTTT. The full variable domain, rest sourced from reference TRBV9 and TRBJ2-2, is DSGVTQTPKHLITATGQRVTLRCSPRSGDLSVYWYQQSLDQGLQFLIQYYNGEERAKGNILERFSAQQFPDLHSELNLSSLELGDSALYFCASSPITGIRTGELFFGEGSRLTVL.

The chain's CDR3 is CAISVGGGTDTQYF. CDR3 DNA: TGTGCCATCAGTGTAGGGGGCGGCACAGATACGCAGTATTTT. The V gene is TRBV10-3, the J gene TRBJ2-3; 7 nucleotides line up with TRBD1. Trimming cost V 4 bases and J 1 base; bases outside gene matches: 2. CDR3 length equals 14 residues. Germline-derived CDR1 and CDR2 are ENHRY and SYGVKD.

The chain couples TRBV20-1 to TRBJ1-1; D is unresolved. Germline assignment: CDR1 DFQATT and CDR2 SNEGSKA (reference sequence). The V and J ends lost 0 bases and 1 base respectively, with 18 bases between them. CDR3 length equals 17 residues. The CDR3 loop reads CSARDGLNLGRNTEAFF. Here the CDR3 DNA reads TGCAGTGCTAGAGATGGGCTAAACCTGGGGAGGAACACTGAAGCTTTCTTT.

V gene TRBV5-5 combines with J gene TRBJ2-1; D tentatively fits TRBD1 or TRBD2 (5 bases each). The V end was cut by 0 bases, the J end by 4 bases, with 14 bases between. The CDR3 is made up of 16 amino acids. Germline V CDR1 and CDR2: SGHKS, YYEKEE (reference sequence). CDR3 DNA sequence: TGTGCCAGCAGCTTGGGATTTGGGGGTGGGTACAATGAGCAGTTCTTC. As protein: CASSLGFGGGYNEQFF.

In this sample, this clonotype turned up many times. The V and J genes are TRBV18 and TRBJ2-3; 13 bases line up with TRBD2. The CDR3 sequence is 16 residues long. Germline CDR1 KGHSH, CDR2 LQKENI. V lost 0 bases to trimming and J lost 3 bases; unmatched junction nucleotides: 0. The CDR3 reads CASSPPTSGRTDTQYF. Here the CDR3 DNA reads TGTGCCAGCTCACCACCGACTAGCGGGAGGACAGATACGCAGTATTTT.

V usage is TRBV12-3 or TRBV12-4 and J usage is TRBJ2-5; perhaps TRBD2 as D (6 bases). This CDR3 comprises 12 residues. V was pared by 6 bases and J by 5 bases, with 10 bases between. CDR3 protein: CASRGGTETQYF. The CDR3 DNA sequence: TGTGCCAGCAGGGGGGGTACGGAGACCCAGTACTTC.

The rearrangement links TRBV4-2 to TRBJ2-7; possibly TRBD1 for D (5 bases). With 4 bases removed from V and 3 bases from J, the gap between germline ends came to 19 bases. The CDR3 is made up of 16 amino acids. Germline lookup yields CDR1 LGHNA and CDR2 YNFKEQ. CDR3 loop: CASSPIGVGRRYEQYF. CDR3 nucleotides: TGTGCCAGCAGCCCGATAGGGGTGGGAAGGCGCTACGAGCAGTACTTC.

This clonotype was counted between two and nine times. The V and J genes are TRBV7-2 and TRBJ1-6; 8 bases line up with TRBD1. V dropped 5 bases and J dropped 10; count of bases not matched to a gene: 4. The CDR3 is made up of 13 amino acids. CDR1 SGHTA and CDR2 FQGNSA come from the germline V gene. The DNA of the CDR3 is TGTGCCAGCAGCGCCACAGGGGGATCACCCCTCCACTTT. Translated: CASSATGGSPLHF.

The chain couples TRBV11-2 to TRBJ1-1; D is undetermined. Trimming removed 3 bases at V and 4 bases at J, with 18 bases between. Per germline, CDR1 SGHAT and CDR2 FQNNGV. This CDR3 is built from 16 residues. In nucleotides, the CDR3 is TGTGCCAGCAGCTTGCCGTCATGGTACACGAGCACTGAAGCTTTCTTT. Protein: CASSLPSWYTSTEAFF.

This clonotype occurred many times. The CDR3 is CASSQVDRGETQYF. The CDR3 coding sequence is TGTGCCAGCAGCCAAGTCGATAGGGGAGAGACCCAGTACTTC. The rearrangement links TRBV3-1 to TRBJ2-5, with D maybe TRBD1 (5 bases). V lost 1 base, J lost 4 bases, and 10 bases lay in between. There are 14 residues in the CDR3. Germline CDR1 is LGHDT and CDR2 is YNNKEL (reference sequence).

The chain links TRBV4-2 to TRBJ1-6; D might be TRBD1 (5 bases). The CDR3 has 16 amino acids. CDR1 and CDR2 (germline): LGHNA, YNFKEQ. V was trimmed by 1 base and J by 6 bases, leaving 13 bases between them. This CDR3 is CASSQVTGRSNSPLHF. CDR3 coding DNA: TGTGCCAGCAGCCAAGTAACGGGACGGAGTAATTCACCCCTCCACTTT.

This chain connects TRBV24-1 to TRBJ2-5; 7 bases map to TRBD1. The germline gives CDR1 KGHDR, CDR2 SFDVKD. The CDR3 spans 16 residues. The trim removed 3 bases at V and 2 bases at J, leaving 8 bases unmatched. CDR3 nucleotide sequence: TGTGCCACCAGTGATCCCGGACAGGACCTGCAAGAGACCCAGTACTTC. The encoded protein is CATSDPGQDLQETQYF.

This clonotype was detected only a few times. The DNA for the CDR3 is TGTGCCAGCAGTTTCAGGGCAGGGGCTGGGGCCAACGTCCTGACTTTC. The encoded protein is CASSFRAGAGANVLTF. The V and J genes are TRBV6-5 and TRBJ2-6; the D gene is possibly TRBD1 (6 bases). V lost 4 bases and J lost 2, with 12 bases in between. Germline-derived CDR1 and CDR2 are MNHEY and SVGAGI. This CDR3 region has 16 residues.

A note on this clonotype: A read error may account for a junction end that differs from germline. This chain joins TRBV7-2 and TRBJ1-1; 8 nucleotides agree with TRBD1. There are 13 residues in the CDR3. The germline gives CDR1 SGHTA, CDR2 FQGNSA. This CDR3 reads CASSWTGNAEAFF. The CDR3 region has the DNA TGTGCCAGCAGCTGGACAGGGAACGCTGAAGCTTTCTTT.

The V and J genes are TRBV20-1 and TRBJ1-1; no clear D gene. The V end was cut by 3 bases, the J end by 2 bases, with 10 bases between. Per the germline V gene, CDR1 is DFQATT and CDR2 is SNEGSKA (reference sequence). This CDR3 region has 13 residues. CDR3 loop: CSASGGSNTEAFF. Written as DNA, the CDR3 is TGCAGTGCTAGCGGAGGGTCCAACACTGAAGCTTTCTTT.

This chain connects TRBV7-2 to TRBJ2-2; TRBD2 matches at 8 bases. The V segment lost 7 bases and the J segment 5 bases; nucleotides outside the gene matches: 9. The CDR3 covers 15 residues. Looked up from germline, CDR1 is SGHTA and CDR2 is FQGNSA. CDR3 loop: CASTSHGGVTGELFF. DNA for the CDR3: TGTGCCAGCACCTCCCACGGGGGGGTAACCGGGGAGCTGTTTTTT.

As concerns this clonotype: Being one base from a much bigger clone, this may be a read error. This chain connects TRBV7-3 to TRBJ2-1; TRBD2 matches at 9 bases. In germline, CDR1 is SGHTA, CDR2 FQGTGA. The CDR3 totals 15 residues. V lost 5 bases and J lost 9; bases outside the gene matches: 11. The CDR3 loop reads CASSERTSAVGEQFF. CDR3 nucleotide sequence: TGTGCCAGCAGCGAGAGGACTAGCGCCGTCGGTGAGCAGTTCTTC.